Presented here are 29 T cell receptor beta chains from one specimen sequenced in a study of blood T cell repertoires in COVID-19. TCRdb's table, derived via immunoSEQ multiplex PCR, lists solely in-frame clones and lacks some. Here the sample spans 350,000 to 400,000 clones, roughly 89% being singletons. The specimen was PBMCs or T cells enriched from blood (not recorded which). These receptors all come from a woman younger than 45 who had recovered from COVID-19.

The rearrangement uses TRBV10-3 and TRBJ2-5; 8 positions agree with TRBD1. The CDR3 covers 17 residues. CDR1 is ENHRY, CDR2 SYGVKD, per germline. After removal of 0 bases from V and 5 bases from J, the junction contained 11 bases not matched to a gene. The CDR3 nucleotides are TGTGCCATCAGTGAGTCACCGCAGGGGGCTAGAAGTGAGACCCAGTACTTC. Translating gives CAISESPQGARSETQYF.

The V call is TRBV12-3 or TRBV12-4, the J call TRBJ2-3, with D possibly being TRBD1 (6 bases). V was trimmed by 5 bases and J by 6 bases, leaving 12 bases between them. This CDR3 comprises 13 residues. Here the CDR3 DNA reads TGTGCCAGCAGTATAGATACAGGGGATACGCAGTATTTT. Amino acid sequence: CASSIDTGDTQYF.

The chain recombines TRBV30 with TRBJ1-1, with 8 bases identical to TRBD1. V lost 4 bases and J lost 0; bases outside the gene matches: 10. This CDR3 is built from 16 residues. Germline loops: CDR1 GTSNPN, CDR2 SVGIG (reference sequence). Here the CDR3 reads CAWTNEQGGMNTEAFF. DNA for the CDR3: TGTGCCTGGACCAATGAACAGGGGGGGATGAACACTGAAGCTTTCTTT.

Written as DNA, the CDR3 is TGTGCCAGCAGCCCTGGGGAGACAGAAGCTTTCTTT. This codes for CASSPGETEAFF. The rearrangement uses TRBV7-9 and TRBJ1-1; D remains ambiguous. Germline V gene data show CDR1 as SEHNR and CDR2 as FQNEAQ (reference sequence). With 5 bases removed from V and 8 bases from J, the gap between germline ends came to 12 bases. This CDR3 region has 12 residues.

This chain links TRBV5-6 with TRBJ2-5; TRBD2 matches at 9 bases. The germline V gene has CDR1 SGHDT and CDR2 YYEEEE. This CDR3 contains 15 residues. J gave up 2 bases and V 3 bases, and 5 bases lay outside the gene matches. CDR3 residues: CASSSRLAVQETQYF. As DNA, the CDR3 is TGTGCCAGCAGCTCTCGACTAGCGGTACAAGAGACCCAGTACTTC.

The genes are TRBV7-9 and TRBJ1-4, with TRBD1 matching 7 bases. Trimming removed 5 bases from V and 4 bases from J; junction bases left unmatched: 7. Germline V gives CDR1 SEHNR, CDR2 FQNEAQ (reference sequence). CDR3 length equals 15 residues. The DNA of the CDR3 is TGTGCCAGCAGCCCTTCGACAGGGCTTAATGAAAAACTGTTTTTT. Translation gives CASSPSTGLNEKLFF.

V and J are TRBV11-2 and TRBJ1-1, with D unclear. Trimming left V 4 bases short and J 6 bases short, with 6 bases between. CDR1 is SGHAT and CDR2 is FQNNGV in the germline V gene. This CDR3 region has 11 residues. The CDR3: CASSSLSEAFF. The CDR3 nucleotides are TGTGCCAGCAGCTCGTTGTCTGAAGCTTTCTTT.

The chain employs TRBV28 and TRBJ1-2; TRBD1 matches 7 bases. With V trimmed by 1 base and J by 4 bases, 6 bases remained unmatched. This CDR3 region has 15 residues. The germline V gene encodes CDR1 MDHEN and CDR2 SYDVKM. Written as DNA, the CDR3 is TGTGCCAGCAGTTTATTGACAGGGTCCTCCTATGGCTACACCTTC. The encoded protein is CASSLLTGSSYGYTF.

DNA for the CDR3: TGTGCCAGCAGCCGTGCGGGATCCAGCTCCTACGAGCAGTACTTC. Protein product: CASSRAGSSSYEQYF. The chain recombines TRBV7-2 with TRBJ2-7; perhaps TRBD2 as D (6 bases). The CDR3 sequence is 15 residues long. Trimming took 5 bases from V and 0 from J, leaving 14 bases between them. Germline V gene sequence: CDR1 SGHTA, CDR2 FQGNSA.

CDR3 loop: CASSYGGAGSTDTQYF. The CDR3 region has the DNA TGTGCCAGCAGTTACGGCGGGGCGGGGAGCACAGATACGCAGTATTTT. The chain uses TRBV6-5 and TRBJ2-3; a possible D gene is TRBD2 (6 bases). V lost 2 bases and J 0 bases, leaving 12 bases between the germline ends. This CDR3 has 16 amino acids. Germline loops: CDR1 MNHEY, CDR2 SVGAGI.

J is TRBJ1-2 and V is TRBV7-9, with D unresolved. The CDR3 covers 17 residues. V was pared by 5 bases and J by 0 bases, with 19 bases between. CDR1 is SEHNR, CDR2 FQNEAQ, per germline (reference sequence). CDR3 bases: TGTGCCAGCAGCCCCCTAATTTCAGGCTCAGCTAACTATGGCTACACCTTC. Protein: CASSPLISGSANYGYTF.

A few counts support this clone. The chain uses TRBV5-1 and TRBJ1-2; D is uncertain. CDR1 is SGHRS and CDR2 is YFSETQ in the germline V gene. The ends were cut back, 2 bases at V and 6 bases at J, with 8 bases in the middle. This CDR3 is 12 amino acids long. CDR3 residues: CASSFSTNGYTF. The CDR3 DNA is TGCGCCAGCAGCTTCAGTACTAATGGCTACACCTTC.

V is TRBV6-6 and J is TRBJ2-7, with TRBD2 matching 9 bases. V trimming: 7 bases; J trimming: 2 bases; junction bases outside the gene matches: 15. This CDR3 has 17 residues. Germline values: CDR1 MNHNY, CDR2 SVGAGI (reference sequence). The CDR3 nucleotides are TGTGCCAGCACTCGACTAGCGGCGAATTCCCTCACCTACGAGCAGTACTTC. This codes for CASTRLAANSLTYEQYF.

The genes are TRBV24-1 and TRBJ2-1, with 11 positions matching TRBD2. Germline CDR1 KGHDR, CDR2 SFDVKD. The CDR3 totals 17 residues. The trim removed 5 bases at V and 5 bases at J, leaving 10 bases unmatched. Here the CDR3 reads CATSVTSGREFDNEQFF. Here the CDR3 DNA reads TGTGCCACCAGTGTAACTAGCGGGAGAGAGTTTGACAATGAGCAGTTCTTC.

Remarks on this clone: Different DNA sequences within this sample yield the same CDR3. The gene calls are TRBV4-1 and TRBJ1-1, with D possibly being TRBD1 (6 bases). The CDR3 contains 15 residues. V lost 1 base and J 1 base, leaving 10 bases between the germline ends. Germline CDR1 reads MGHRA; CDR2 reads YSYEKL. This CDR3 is CASSQVGGQNTEAFF. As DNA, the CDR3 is TGCGCCAGCAGCCAAGTAGGGGGTCAGAACACTGAAGCTTTCTTT.

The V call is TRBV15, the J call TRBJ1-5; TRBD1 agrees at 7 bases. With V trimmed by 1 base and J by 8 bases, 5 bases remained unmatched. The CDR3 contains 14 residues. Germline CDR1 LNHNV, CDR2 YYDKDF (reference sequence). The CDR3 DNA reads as TGTGCCACCAGCAGAGGACAGGGTAAGAAGCCCCAGCATTTT. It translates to CATSRGQGKKPQHF.

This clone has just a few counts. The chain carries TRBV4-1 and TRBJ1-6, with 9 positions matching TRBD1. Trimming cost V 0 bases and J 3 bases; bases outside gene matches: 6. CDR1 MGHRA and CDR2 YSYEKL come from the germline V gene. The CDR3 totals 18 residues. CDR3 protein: CASSQDQGQGFYNSPLHF. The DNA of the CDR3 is TGCGCCAGCAGCCAAGATCAAGGACAGGGGTTCTATAATTCACCCCTCCACTTT.

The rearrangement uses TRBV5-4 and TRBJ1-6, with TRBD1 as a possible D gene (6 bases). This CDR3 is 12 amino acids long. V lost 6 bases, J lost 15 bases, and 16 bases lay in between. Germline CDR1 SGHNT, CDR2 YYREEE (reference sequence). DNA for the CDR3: TGTGCCAGCACCGAACAAGCAGGGGTCCTCCACTTT. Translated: CASTEQAGVLHF. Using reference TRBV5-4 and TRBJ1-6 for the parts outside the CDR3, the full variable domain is ETGVTQSPTHLIKTRGQQVTLRCSSQSGHNTVSWYQQALGQGPQFIFQYYREEENGRGNFPPRFSGLQFPNYSSELNVNALELDDSALYLCASTEQAGVLHFGNGTRLTVT.

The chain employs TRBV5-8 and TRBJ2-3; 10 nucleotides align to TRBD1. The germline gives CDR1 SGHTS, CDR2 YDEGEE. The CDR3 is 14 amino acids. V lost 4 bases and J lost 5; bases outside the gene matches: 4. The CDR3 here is CASSLGQGKDTQYF. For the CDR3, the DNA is TGTGCCAGCAGCCTGGGACAGGGGAAAGATACGCAGTATTTT.

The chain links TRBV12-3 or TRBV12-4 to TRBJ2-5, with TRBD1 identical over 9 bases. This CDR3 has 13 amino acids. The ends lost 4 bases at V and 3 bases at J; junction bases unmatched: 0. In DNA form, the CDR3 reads TGTGCCAGCAGTTGGGACAGGGAAGAGACCCAGTACTTC. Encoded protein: CASSWDREETQYF.

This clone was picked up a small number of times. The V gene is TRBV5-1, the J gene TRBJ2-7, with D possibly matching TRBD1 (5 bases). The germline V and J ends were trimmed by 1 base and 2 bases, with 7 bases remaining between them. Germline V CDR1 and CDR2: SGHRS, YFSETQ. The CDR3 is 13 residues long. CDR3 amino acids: CASSLQGTYEQYF. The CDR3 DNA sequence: TGCGCCAGCAGCTTGCAGGGAACCTACGAGCAGTACTTC. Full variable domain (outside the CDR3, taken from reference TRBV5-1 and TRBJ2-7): KAGVTQTPRYLIKTRGQQVTLSCSPISGHRSVSWYQQTPGQGLQFLFEYFSETQRNKGNFPGRFSGRQFSNSRSEMNVSTLELGDSALYLCASSLQGTYEQYFGPGTRLTVT.

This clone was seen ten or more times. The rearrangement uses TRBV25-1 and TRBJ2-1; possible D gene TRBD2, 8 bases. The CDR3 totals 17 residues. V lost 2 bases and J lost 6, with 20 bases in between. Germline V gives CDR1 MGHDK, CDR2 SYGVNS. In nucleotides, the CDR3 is TGTGCCAGCAGTGAACTGAAGGACAGGAGCGGGGGCAATGAGCAGTTCTTC. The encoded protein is CASSELKDRSGGNEQFF.

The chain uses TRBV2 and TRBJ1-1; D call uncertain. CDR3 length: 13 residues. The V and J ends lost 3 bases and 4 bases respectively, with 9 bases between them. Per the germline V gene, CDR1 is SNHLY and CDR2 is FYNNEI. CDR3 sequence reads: CASSDLGVTEAFF. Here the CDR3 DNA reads TGTGCCAGCAGTGATCTGGGAGTCACTGAAGCTTTCTTT.

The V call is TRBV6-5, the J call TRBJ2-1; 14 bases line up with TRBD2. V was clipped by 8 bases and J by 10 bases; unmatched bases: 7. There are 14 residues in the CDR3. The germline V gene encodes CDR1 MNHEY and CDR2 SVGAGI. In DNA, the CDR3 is TGTGCCAGCGGACTAGCGGGGGGTGTAGCAGAGCAGTTCTTC. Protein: CASGLAGGVAEQFF.

The CDR3 protein is CASSLSAWDRGISPLHF. The CDR3 DNA is TGTGCCAGCAGTTTATCGGCGTGGGACAGAGGTATCTCACCCCTCCACTTT. V usage is TRBV27 and J usage is TRBJ1-6; TRBD1 agrees at 7 bases. This CDR3 is built from 17 residues. CDR1 is MNHEY, CDR2 SMNVEV, per germline (reference sequence). The trim removed 0 bases at V and 10 bases at J, leaving 12 bases unmatched.

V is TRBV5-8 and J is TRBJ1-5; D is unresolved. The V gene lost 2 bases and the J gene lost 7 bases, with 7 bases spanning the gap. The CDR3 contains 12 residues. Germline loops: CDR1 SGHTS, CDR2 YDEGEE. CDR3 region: CASSFSLQPQHF. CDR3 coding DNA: TGTGCCAGCAGCTTTTCCTTGCAGCCCCAGCATTTT.

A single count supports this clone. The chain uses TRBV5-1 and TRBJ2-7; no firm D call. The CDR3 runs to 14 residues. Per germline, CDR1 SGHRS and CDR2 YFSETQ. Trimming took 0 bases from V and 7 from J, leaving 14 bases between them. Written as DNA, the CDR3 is TGCGCCAGCAGCTTGGATCGGTCTATCCGGGAGCAGTACTTC. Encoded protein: CASSLDRSIREQYF.

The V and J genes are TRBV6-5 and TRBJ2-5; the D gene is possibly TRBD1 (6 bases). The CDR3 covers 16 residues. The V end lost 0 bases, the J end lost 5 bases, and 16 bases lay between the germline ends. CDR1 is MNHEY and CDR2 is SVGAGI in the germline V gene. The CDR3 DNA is TGTGCCAGCAGTTACTCGGGTAGGGGGTCTTTTGAGACCCAGTACTTC. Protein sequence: CASSYSGRGSFETQYF.

The CDR3, as DNA: TGTGCCTGGAGTGTACGGGGGGCCTCAAGAGATACGCAGTATTTT. Its translation: CAWSVRGASRDTQYF. The chain links TRBV30 to TRBJ2-3, with D perhaps matching TRBD2 (7 bases). V lost 0 bases, J lost 5 bases, and 15 bases lay in between. The V gene's germline CDR1 is GTSNPN and CDR2 SVGIG (reference sequence). CDR3 length: 15 amino acids. Full variable domain (outside the CDR3, taken from reference TRBV30 and TRBJ2-3): SQTIHQWPATLVQPVGSPLSLECTVEGTSNPNLYWYRQAAGRGLQLLFYSVGIGQISSEVPQNLSASRPQDRQFILSSKKLLLSDSGFYLCAWSVRGASRDTQYFGPGTRLTVL.